The present entry profiles one T cell receptor beta chain with its context. Its antigen is still unknown. At one boundary the junction diverges from the germline segment, which might be a read error. The data were obtained in a study of cytomegalovirus exposure and HLA in healthy donors. 13 Jbeta primers and 60 Vbeta primers were used for the PCR. Sequencing was performed with immunoSEQ multiplex PCR; in TCRdb, only in-frame clones are kept and a portion is missing. The sample carries under 250,000 clones, 70% to 85% recorded once. Study-level findings and limits: Most observed TCR sequences were rare, whereas some public TCRs were detected in many donors. A later analysis linked a missense variant in DCLRE1C to the trimming of TCR beta V and J genes. An analysis was carried out later, and it reportedly showed fewer N-insertions in an Asian-associated ancestry cluster than the approximately 700-donor mean.

The source of this sequence is a male donor in good health and CMV-seronegative. The sample consisted of PBMCs.

The CDR3 sequence: CVSSYGGNQPQHF. For the CDR3, the DNA is TGCGTCAGCAGCTACGGGGGGAATCAGCCCCAGCATTTT. The chain uses TRBV5-1 and TRBJ1-5, with D tentatively TRBD1 (5 bases). This CDR3 has 13 amino acids. CDR1 and CDR2 from the germline V gene are SGHRS and YFSETQ.